Following are 25 T cell receptor beta chains from one sample sequenced in a study of T cell responses to AZD1222 COVID-19 vaccine. Clones were read by immunoSEQ multiplex PCR, and TCRdb kept only the in-frame ones, dropping some. The data show tens of thousands of clones, under 90% seen once. Specimen: peripheral blood, collected on day 0 of MenACWY control vaccination. The receptors derive from an adult in good health.

The table lists this clone with a few counts. The CDR3 spells CASSVQGQGLREQYF. The CDR3 DNA reads TGTGCCAGCTCAGTTCAGGGACAGGGGTTGCGGGAGCAGTACTTC. The chain recombines TRBV18 with TRBJ2-7; 10 nucleotides line up with TRBD1. In germline, CDR1 is KGHSH, CDR2 LQKENI. The trim removed 5 bases at V and 7 bases at J, leaving 11 bases unmatched. The CDR3 covers 15 residues.

The chain employs TRBV11-2 and TRBJ2-3, with 13 positions matching TRBD2. V lost 7 bases and J lost 10; bases outside the gene matches: 11. The CDR3 is 15 residues long. Germline CDR1 reads SGHAT; CDR2 reads FQNNGV. CDR3 DNA sequence: TGTGCCAGCACCAGGACTAGCGGGGGACCGGTGGCGCAGTATTTT. This sequence encodes CASTRTSGGPVAQYF.

The chain carries TRBV19 and TRBJ1-3, with TRBD1 matching over 11 bases. Germline assignment: CDR1 LNHDA and CDR2 SQIVND (reference sequence). The CDR3 spans 21 residues. The J segment lost 0 bases and the V segment lost 7 bases, leaving 20 bases of the junction unmatched. The chain's CDR3 is CASKGIFRGTGGSLSGNTIYF. The CDR3 coding sequence is TGTGCCAGTAAGGGGATCTTCCGTGGGACAGGGGGTTCTCTCTCTGGAAACACCATATATTTT.

In its sample, this clone was seen once. The chain couples TRBV19 to TRBJ2-3, with D unresolved. Germline-derived CDR1 and CDR2 are LNHDA and SQIVND (reference sequence). This CDR3 spans 15 amino acids. The V end lost 6 bases, the J end lost 6 bases, and 19 bases lay between the germline ends. The CDR3 sequence: CASSQRRPRSDTQYF. CDR3 sequence (DNA): TGTGCCAGTAGCCAGAGGAGACCCCGGTCGGATACGCAGTATTTT.

The chain couples TRBV9 to TRBJ1-6; TRBD1 matches at 9 bases. The V gene's germline CDR1 is SGDLS and CDR2 YYNGEE. The junction had 0 bases not matched to a gene; V was cut back by 3 bases and J by 5 bases. CDR3 length equals 14 residues. The CDR3 DNA sequence: TGTGCCAGCAGCGGGACAGGGGATAATTCACCCCTCCACTTT. It encodes CASSGTGDNSPLHF.

This chain joins TRBV24-1 and TRBJ2-3; 10 nucleotides line up with TRBD2. The V and J ends lost 10 bases and 2 bases, in that order; junction bases with no gene match: 8. This CDR3 region has 15 residues. Germline-derived CDR1 and CDR2 are KGHDR and SFDVKD. For the CDR3, the DNA is TGTGCCACTCAAGGTAGCGGGGGGACCACAGATACGCAGTATTTT. It is translated as CATQGSGGTTDTQYF.

This clone came up a few times. The genes are TRBV5-6 and TRBJ2-1, with a weak D call TRBD2 (5 bases). V was trimmed by 0 bases and J by 9 bases, leaving 7 bases between them. Germline V gene data show CDR1 as SGHDT and CDR2 as YYEEEE. The CDR3 has 12 residues. CDR3 sequence reads: CASSLDSAEQFF. CDR3 coding DNA: TGTGCCAGCAGCTTGGATAGCGCTGAGCAGTTCTTC. Combining the CDR3 with reference TRBV5-6 and TRBJ2-1 gives the whole variable domain DAGVTQSPTHLIKTRGQQVTLRCSPKSGHDTVSWYQQALGQGPQFIFQYYEEEERQRGNFPDRFSGHQFPNYSSELNVNALLLGDSALYLCASSLDSAEQFFGPGTRLTVL.

The chain uses TRBV28 and TRBJ1-1; D unclear. Germline values: CDR1 MDHEN, CDR2 SYDVKM. Trimming removed 3 bases from V and 1 base from J, with 6 bases in between. The CDR3 sequence is 13 residues long. CDR3 in amino acids: CASSFARNTEAFF. The CDR3 nucleotides are TGTGCCAGCAGTTTTGCCAGGAACACTGAAGCTTTCTTT.

This clone has only a few counts. This chain uses TRBV4-1 with TRBJ2-3; 9 positions match TRBD2. The CDR3 totals 18 residues. Germline-derived CDR1 and CDR2 are MGHRA and YSYEKL. Trimming at V came to 5 bases and at J to 3 bases, leaving 15 bases not matched to a gene. The CDR3 region has the DNA TGCGCCAGCAGCGCTGTGGCGGGGGGGCTCTTAGGTACAGATACGCAGTATTTT. Encoded protein: CASSAVAGGLLGTDTQYF.

The sample holds one count of this clone. The DNA of the CDR3 is TGTGCCAGCAGCTCCCTTCCAGCGGGGTCCTACAATGAGCAGTTCTTC. Translating it yields CASSSLPAGSYNEQFF. The rearrangement links TRBV7-3 to TRBJ2-1, with 7 bases that match TRBD2. The CDR3 loop spans 16 amino acids. V trimming: 4 bases; J trimming: 1 base; junction bases outside the gene matches: 7. CDR1 is SGHTA and CDR2 is FQGTGA in the germline V gene.

The rearrangement uses TRBV6-1 and TRBJ2-3; D is ambiguous. V dropped 1 base and J dropped 0 bases, with 8 bases sitting between them. The CDR3 loop spans 15 amino acids. Germline assignment: CDR1 MNHNS and CDR2 SASEGT. The CDR3 coding sequence is TGTGCCAGCAGTGAAGTTCCGGTTAGCACAGATACGCAGTATTTT. It is translated as CASSEVPVSTDTQYF.

In its sample, this clone ranks as medium-sized. This chain joins TRBV3-1 (or the pseudogene TRBV3-2) and TRBJ1-3; D might be TRBD1 (6 bases). The CDR3 totals 16 residues. The V gene's germline CDR1 is LGHDT and CDR2 YNNKEL (reference sequence). The germline V and J ends were trimmed by 1 base and 2 bases, with 12 bases remaining between them. CDR3 sequence reads: CASSQGAGEAGNTIYF. The CDR3 DNA follows: TGTGCCAGCAGCCAAGGAGCAGGGGAGGCTGGAAACACCATATATTTT.

The chain joins TRBV7-3 to TRBJ2-3, with D hard to call. Germline-derived CDR1 and CDR2 are SGHTA and FQGTGA. The V end was cut by 5 bases, the J end by 4 bases, with 13 bases between. This CDR3 is 14 amino acids long. The CDR3 reads CASSPQSAADTQYF. DNA for the CDR3: TGTGCCAGCAGCCCCCAGAGCGCTGCAGATACGCAGTATTTT.

This clone has just one count. This chain links TRBV23-1 with TRBJ2-3; a weak D match, TRBD2 (8 bases). TRBV23-1 has ORF status, its function being uncertain. Trimming pared 7 bases from V and 4 bases from J, leaving 18 bases between. The CDR3 loop spans 15 amino acids. CDR3 in amino acids: CASTPGTAGADTQYF. For the CDR3, the DNA is TGCGCCAGCACTCCCGGGACAGCGGGGGCAGATACGCAGTATTTT.

The genes are TRBV5-4 and TRBJ1-5, with 7 bases identical to TRBD1. V dropped 4 bases and J dropped 2; count of bases not matched to a gene: 3. The CDR3 loop spans 14 amino acids. The germline V gene encodes CDR1 SGHNT and CDR2 YYREEE (reference sequence). CDR3 DNA: TGTGCCAGCAGCCCCGGACAGGGCAATCAGCCCCAGCATTTT. Its translation is CASSPGQGNQPQHF.

About this clone itself: Other DNA sequences in the same sample also yield this CDR3. The chain has TRBV30 and TRBJ1-5; TRBD1 is a possible D gene (5 bases). The germline V and J ends were trimmed by 1 base and 1 base, with 5 bases remaining between them. This CDR3 has 13 residues. CDR1 is GTSNPN, CDR2 SVGIG, per germline (reference sequence). The CDR3 nucleotides read TGTGCCTGGAGTGGGGACAGCAATCAGCCCCAGCATTTT. It is translated as CAWSGDSNQPQHF.

V usage is TRBV5-1 and J usage is TRBJ1-3; D is perhaps TRBD1 (5 bases). V was cut by 4 bases and J by 2 bases, with 10 bases left in between. Per germline, CDR1 SGHRS and CDR2 YFSETQ. The CDR3 totals 14 residues. The CDR3 reads CASSASGAGNTIYF. The CDR3 nucleotides are TGCGCCAGCAGCGCCTCGGGGGCTGGAAACACCATATATTTT.

V gene TRBV5-1 combines with J gene TRBJ1-1; D ambiguous. V lost 2 bases, J lost 1 base, and 6 bases lay in between. CDR1 is SGHRS, CDR2 YFSETQ, per germline. The CDR3 is made up of 13 amino acids. CDR3 DNA sequence: TGCGCCAGCAGCTTAGACTGGAACACTGAAGCTTTCTTT. Protein: CASSLDWNTEAFF.

The CDR3 is CASSVRTSGVNEQFF. CDR3 DNA sequence: TGTGCCAGCAGCGTACGGACTAGCGGGGTCAATGAGCAGTTCTTC. The chain joins TRBV7-9 to TRBJ2-1; 12 bases agree with TRBD2. CDR1 SEHNR and CDR2 FQNEAQ come from the germline V gene (reference sequence). V dropped 5 bases and J dropped 6; count of bases not matched to a gene: 5. The CDR3 loop spans 15 amino acids.

The chain recombines TRBV6-5 with TRBJ1-6, with D perhaps matching TRBD1 (6 bases). Per germline, CDR1 MNHEY and CDR2 SVGAGI. Trimming removed 6 bases from V and 7 bases from J, with 16 bases in between. The CDR3 runs to 15 residues. The chain's CDR3 is CASSQTGAGNSPLHF. The CDR3 coding sequence is TGTGCCAGCAGCCAGACGGGGGCGGGGAATTCACCCCTCCACTTT.

J is TRBJ2-1 and V is TRBV12-5, with 11 nucleotides matching TRBD2. V was pared by 6 bases and J by 4 bases, with 8 bases of the junction left unmatched. CDR1 and CDR2 (germline): LGHNT, FRNRAP. The CDR3 has 16 residues. Written as DNA, the CDR3 is TGTGCTAGTGGCCAACCCGGGACTAGCGGTTACAATGAGCAGTTCTTC. Amino acids: CASGQPGTSGYNEQFF.

This chain joins TRBV6-2 or TRBV6-3 and TRBJ2-7, with TRBD2 as a possible D gene (5 bases). V gave up 5 bases and J gave up 3 bases, with 17 bases separating them. The CDR3 extends over 15 amino acids. Looked up from germline, CDR1 is MNHEY and CDR2 is SVGEGT. CDR3 DNA sequence: TGTGCCAGCAGTCTGTCCACCCCGGGGATCTACGAGCAGTACTTC. Translating it yields CASSLSTPGIYEQYF.

The chain links TRBV7-9 to TRBJ1-1, with D possibly TRBD1 on 5 matching bases. The CDR3 has 14 amino acids. CDR1 is SEHNR and CDR2 is FQNEAQ in the germline V gene (reference sequence). V was clipped by 5 bases and J by 0 bases, with 10 bases between them. The CDR3: CASSPGGVNTEAFF. The CDR3 coding sequence is TGTGCCAGCAGCCCCGGAGGGGTGAACACTGAAGCTTTCTTT. Full variable domain (missing parts from reference TRBV7-9 and TRBJ1-1): DTGVSQNPRHKITKRGQNVTFRCDPISEHNRLYWYRQTLGQGPEFLTYFQNEAQLEKSRLLSDRFSAERPKGSFSTLEIQRTEQGDSAMYLCASSPGGVNTEAFFGQGTRLTVV.

The chain is built from TRBV6-5 and TRBJ2-1; 7 positions match TRBD1. CDR3 length equals 15 residues. The V segment lost 2 bases and the J segment 7 bases; nucleotides outside the gene matches: 8. CDR1 and CDR2 (germline): MNHEY, SVGAGI. Here the CDR3 DNA reads TGTGCCAGCAGTTACGTGAGGGGGCGTGAGAATGAGCAGTTCTTC. This encodes CASSYVRGRENEQFF.

The chain has TRBV15 and TRBJ1-4, with 7 bases identical to TRBD1. The CDR3 length is 13 residues. CDR1 is LNHNV and CDR2 is YYDKDF in the germline V gene (reference sequence). V lost 6 bases and J lost 5; bases outside the gene matches: 3. The CDR3: CATRGQLNEKLFF. The CDR3 DNA reads as TGTGCCACCAGGGGACAGTTGAATGAAAAACTGTTTTTT.